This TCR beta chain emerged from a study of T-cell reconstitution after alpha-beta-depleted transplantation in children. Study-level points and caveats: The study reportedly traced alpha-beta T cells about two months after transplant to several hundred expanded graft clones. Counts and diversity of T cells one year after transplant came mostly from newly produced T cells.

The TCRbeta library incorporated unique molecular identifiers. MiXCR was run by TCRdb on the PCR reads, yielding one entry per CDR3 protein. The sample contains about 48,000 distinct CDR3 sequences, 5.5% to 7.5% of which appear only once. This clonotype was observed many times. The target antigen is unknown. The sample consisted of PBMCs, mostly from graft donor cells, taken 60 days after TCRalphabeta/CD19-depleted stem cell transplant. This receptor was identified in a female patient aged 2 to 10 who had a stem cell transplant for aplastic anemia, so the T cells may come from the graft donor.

The CDR3 nucleotides read TGCGCCAGCAGCTTGGGGGTCCCTAAGTCTTACGAGCAGTACTTC. This codes for CASSLGVPKSYEQYF. The chain links TRBV5-1 to TRBJ2-7; no clear D gene. The V gene's germline CDR1 is SGHRS and CDR2 YFSETQ. This CDR3 has 15 amino acids. The ends were cut back, 0 bases at V and 4 bases at J, with 14 bases in the middle.